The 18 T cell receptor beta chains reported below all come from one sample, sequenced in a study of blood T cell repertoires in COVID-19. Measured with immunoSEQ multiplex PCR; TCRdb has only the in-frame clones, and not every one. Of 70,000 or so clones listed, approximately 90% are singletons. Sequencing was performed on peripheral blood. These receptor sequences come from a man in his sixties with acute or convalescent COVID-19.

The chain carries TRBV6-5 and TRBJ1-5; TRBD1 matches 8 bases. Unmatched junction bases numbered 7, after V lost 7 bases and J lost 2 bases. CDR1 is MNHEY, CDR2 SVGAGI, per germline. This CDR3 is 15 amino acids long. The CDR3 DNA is TGTGCCAGCACTCCAGGGGGCATTGGCAATCAGCCCCAGCATTTT. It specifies CASTPGGIGNQPQHF.

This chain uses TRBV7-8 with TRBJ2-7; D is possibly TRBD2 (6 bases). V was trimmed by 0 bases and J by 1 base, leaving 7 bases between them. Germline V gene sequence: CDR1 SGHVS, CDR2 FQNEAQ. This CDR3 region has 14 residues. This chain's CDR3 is CASSLAGGSYEQYF. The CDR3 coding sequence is TGTGCCAGCAGCTTAGCGGGGGGTTCCTACGAGCAGTACTTC.

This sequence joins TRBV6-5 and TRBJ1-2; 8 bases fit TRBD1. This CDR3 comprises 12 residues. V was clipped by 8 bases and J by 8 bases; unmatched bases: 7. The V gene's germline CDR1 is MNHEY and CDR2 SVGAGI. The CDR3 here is CASGTGDRGYTF. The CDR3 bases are TGTGCCAGCGGGACAGGAGATCGAGGCTACACCTTC.

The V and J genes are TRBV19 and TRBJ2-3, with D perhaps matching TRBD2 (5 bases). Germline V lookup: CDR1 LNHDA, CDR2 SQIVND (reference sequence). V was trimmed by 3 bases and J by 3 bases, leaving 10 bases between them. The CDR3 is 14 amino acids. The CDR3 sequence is CASSIEGWTDTQYF. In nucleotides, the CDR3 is TGTGCCAGTAGTATCGAGGGATGGACAGATACGCAGTATTTT.

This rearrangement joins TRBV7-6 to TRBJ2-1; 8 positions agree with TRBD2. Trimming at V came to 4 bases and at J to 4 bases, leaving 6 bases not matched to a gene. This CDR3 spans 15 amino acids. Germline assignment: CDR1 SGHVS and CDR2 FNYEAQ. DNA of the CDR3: TGTGCCAGCAGCTCATTAGCGGGAAGGTACAATGAGCAGTTCTTC. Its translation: CASSSLAGRYNEQFF.

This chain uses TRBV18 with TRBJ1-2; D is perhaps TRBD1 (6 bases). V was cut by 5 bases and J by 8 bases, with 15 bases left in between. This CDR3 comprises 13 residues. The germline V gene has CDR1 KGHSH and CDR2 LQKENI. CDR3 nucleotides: TGTGCCAGCTCAAATACACAGGGTGGAGGCTACACCTTC. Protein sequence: CASSNTQGGGYTF.

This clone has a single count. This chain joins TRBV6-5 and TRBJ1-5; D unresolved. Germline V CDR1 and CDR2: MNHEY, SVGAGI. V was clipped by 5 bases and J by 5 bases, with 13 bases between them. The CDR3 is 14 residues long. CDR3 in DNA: TGTGCCAGCAGTACCGTCGGGGTTGATCAGCCCCAGCATTTT. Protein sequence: CASSTVGVDQPQHF.

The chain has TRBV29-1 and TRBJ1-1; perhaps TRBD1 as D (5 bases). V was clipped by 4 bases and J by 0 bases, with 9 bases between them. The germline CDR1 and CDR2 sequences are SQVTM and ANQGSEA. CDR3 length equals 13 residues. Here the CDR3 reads CSVGGVMNTEAFF. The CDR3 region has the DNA TGCAGCGTTGGGGGGGTTATGAACACTGAAGCTTTCTTT.

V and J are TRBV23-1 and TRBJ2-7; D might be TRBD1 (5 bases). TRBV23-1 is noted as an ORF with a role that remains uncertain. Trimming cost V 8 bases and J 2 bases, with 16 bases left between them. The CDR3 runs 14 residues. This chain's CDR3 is CASGQQSGPYEQYF. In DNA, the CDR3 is TGCGCCAGCGGACAACAGTCTGGGCCCTACGAGCAGTACTTC.

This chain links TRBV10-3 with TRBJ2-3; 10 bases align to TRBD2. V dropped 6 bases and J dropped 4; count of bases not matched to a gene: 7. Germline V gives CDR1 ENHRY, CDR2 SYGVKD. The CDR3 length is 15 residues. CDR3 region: CAIRLAGSRADTQYF. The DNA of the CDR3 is TGTGCCATCAGACTAGCGGGATCCAGGGCAGATACGCAGTATTTT.

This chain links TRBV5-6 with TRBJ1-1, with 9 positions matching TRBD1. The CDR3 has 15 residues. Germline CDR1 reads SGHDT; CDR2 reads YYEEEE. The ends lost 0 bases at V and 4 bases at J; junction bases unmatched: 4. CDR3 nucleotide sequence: TGTGCCAGCAGCTTGGACAGGGGGCCGGGCACTGAAGCTTTCTTT. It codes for CASSLDRGPGTEAFF.

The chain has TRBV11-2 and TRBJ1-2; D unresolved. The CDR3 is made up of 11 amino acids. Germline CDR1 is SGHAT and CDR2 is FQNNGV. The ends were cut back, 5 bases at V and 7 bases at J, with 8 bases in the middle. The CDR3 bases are TGTGCCAGCAGCGCGACGGGTGGCTACACCTTC. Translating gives CASSATGGYTF.

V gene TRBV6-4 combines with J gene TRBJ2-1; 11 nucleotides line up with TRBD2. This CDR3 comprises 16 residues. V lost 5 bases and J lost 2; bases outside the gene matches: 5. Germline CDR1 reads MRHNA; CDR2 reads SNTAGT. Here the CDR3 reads CASSPVTSGAYNEQFF. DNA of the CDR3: TGTGCCAGCAGTCCCGTGACTAGCGGGGCCTACAATGAGCAGTTCTTC.

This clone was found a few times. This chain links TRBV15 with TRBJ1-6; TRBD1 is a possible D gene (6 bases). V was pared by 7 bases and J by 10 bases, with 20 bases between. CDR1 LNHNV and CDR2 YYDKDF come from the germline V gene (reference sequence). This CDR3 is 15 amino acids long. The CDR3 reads CATTDLTRGTSPLHF. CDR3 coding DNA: TGTGCCACCACCGATCTTACCAGGGGAACCTCACCCCTCCACTTT.

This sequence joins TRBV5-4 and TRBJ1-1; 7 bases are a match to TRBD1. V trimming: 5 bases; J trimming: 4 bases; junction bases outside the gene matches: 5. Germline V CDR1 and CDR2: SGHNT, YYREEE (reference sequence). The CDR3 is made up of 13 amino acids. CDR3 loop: CASSSQGSTEAFF. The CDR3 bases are TGTGCCAGCAGTTCACAGGGGAGCACTGAAGCTTTCTTT. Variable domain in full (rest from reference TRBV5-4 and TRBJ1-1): ETGVTQSPTHLIKTRGQQVTLRCSSQSGHNTVSWYQQALGQGPQFIFQYYREEENGRGNFPPRFSGLQFPNYSSELNVNALELDDSALYLCASSSQGSTEAFFGQGTRLTVV.

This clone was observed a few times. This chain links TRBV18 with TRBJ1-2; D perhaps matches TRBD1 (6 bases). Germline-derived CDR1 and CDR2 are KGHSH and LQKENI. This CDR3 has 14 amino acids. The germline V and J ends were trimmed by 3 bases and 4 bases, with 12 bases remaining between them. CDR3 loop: CASSPGDTSYGYTF. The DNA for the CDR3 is TGTGCCAGCTCACCGGGGGACACGAGCTATGGCTACACCTTC.

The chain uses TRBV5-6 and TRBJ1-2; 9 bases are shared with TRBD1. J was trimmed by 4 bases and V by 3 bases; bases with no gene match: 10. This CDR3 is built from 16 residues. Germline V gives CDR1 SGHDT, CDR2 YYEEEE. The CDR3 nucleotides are TGTGCCAGCAGCTGGGGGTCGGACAGGGGCTTCTATGGCTACACCTTC. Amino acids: CASSWGSDRGFYGYTF.

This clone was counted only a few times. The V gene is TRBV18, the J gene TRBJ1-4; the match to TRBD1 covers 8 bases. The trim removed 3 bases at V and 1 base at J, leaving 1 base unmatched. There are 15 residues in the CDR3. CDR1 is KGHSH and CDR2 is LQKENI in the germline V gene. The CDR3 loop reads CASSPGQGTNEKLFF. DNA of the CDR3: TGTGCCAGCTCACCCGGACAGGGAACTAATGAAAAACTGTTTTTT.